A selection of T cell receptor beta chains follows, all from one sample in a study of cytomegalovirus exposure and HLA in healthy donors. TCRdb keeps only in-frame clones here, not all; method: immunoSEQ multiplex PCR. The sample consists of about 200,000 clones, approximately 85% of them appearing once. Source material: PBMCs. The source is a middle-aged woman in good health and CMV-seronegative. Both conserved end residues are part of each CDR3. Each record gives: D gene, clone size, J gene, V gene, CDR3 length, CDR3 protein, CDR3 DNA. D genes are given only for firm matches. Size values are once, few and many counts, or a class for expanded clones, and some rows have none.

d_gene: -
abundance: -
j_gene: TRBJ2-1
v_gene: TRBV6-1
len: 11
CDR3aa: CASSEINEQFF
CDR3nt: TGTGCCAGCAGTGAAATAAATGAGCAGTTCTTC

d_gene: -
abundance: -
j_gene: TRBJ2-3
v_gene: TRBV7-3
len: 16
CDR3aa: CASSLWGGTSTDTQYF
CDR3nt: TGTGCCAGCAGCTTATGGGGAGGGACAAGCACAGATACGCAGTATTTT

d_gene: TRBD1
abundance: once
j_gene: TRBJ2-7
v_gene: TRBV6-5
len: 14
CDR3aa: CASRLQGGVYEQYF
CDR3nt: TGTGCCAGCAGGCTACAGGGGGGAGTTTACGAGCAGTACTTC

d_gene: -
abundance: -
j_gene: TRBJ1-2
v_gene: TRBV7-9
len: 18
CDR3aa: CSSSLGRTSGTPNYGYTF
CDR3nt: TGTTCCAGCAGCTTAGGACGAACAAGCGGTACTCCTAACTATGGCTACACCTTC

d_gene: -
abundance: -
j_gene: TRBJ2-1
v_gene: TRBV11-3
len: 14
CDR3aa: CASSLDRLANEQFF
CDR3nt: TGTGCCAGCAGCTTAGATCGGCTAGCTAATGAGCAGTTCTTC

d_gene: TRBD1
abundance: -
j_gene: TRBJ2-5
v_gene: TRBV5-1
len: 15
CDR3aa: CASSQRTGGPGEQYF
CDR3nt: TGCGCCAGCAGCCAACGGACAGGGGGCCCGGGGGAGCAGTACTTC

d_gene: TRBD1
abundance: -
j_gene: TRBJ2-7
v_gene: TRBV28
len: 16
CDR3aa: CASSFNEGQQDYEQYF
CDR3nt: TGTGCCAGCAGTTTCAATGAGGGACAGCAAGACTACGAGCAGTACTTC

d_gene: TRBD2
abundance: few
j_gene: TRBJ2-1
v_gene: TRBV4-1
len: 17
CDR3aa: CASSPTGAGGLYNEQFF
CDR3nt: TGCGCCAGCAGCCCCACAGGAGCGGGAGGCCTCTACAATGAGCAGTTCTTC

d_gene: -
abundance: -
j_gene: TRBJ1-4
v_gene: TRBV7-2
len: 16
CDR3aa: CASSLGVGPENEKLFF
CDR3nt: TGTGCCAGCAGCTTAGGCGTTGGGCCAGAGAATGAAAAACTGTTTTTT

d_gene: -
abundance: -
j_gene: TRBJ2-1
v_gene: TRBV18
len: 17
CDR3aa: CASSPSQGRRSYNEQFF
CDR3nt: TGTGCCAGCTCCCCCTCACAGGGGAGGCGGTCCTACAATGAGCAGTTCTTC

d_gene: -
abundance: -
j_gene: TRBJ2-1
v_gene: TRBV23-1
len: 16
CDR3aa: CASSPTLRGSYNEQFF
CDR3nt: TGCGCCAGCAGTCCCACCCTCCGGGGCTCCTACAATGAGCAGTTCTTC